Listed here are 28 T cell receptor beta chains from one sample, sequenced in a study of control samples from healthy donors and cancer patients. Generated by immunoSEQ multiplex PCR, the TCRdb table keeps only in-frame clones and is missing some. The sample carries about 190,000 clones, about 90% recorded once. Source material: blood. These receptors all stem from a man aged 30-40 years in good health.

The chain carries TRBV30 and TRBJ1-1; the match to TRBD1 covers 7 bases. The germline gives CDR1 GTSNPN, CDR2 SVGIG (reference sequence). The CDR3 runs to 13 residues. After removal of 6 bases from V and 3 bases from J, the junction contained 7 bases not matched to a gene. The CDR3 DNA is TGTGCCTGTCTTCCAGGGGGGCACACTGAAGCTTTCTTT. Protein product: CACLPGGHTEAFF.

The CDR3 region is CASSTGNNQPQHF. The DNA of the CDR3 is TGTGCCAGTAGTACGGGCAACAATCAGCCCCAGCATTTT. The chain employs TRBV19 and TRBJ1-5; D remains unclear. The germline CDR1 and CDR2 sequences are LNHDA and SQIVND (reference sequence). The CDR3 covers 13 residues. Trimming pared 4 bases from V and 3 bases from J, leaving 7 bases between.

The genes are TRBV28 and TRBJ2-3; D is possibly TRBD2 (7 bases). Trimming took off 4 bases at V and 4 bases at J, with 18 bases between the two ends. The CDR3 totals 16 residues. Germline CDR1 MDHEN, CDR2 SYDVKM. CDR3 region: CASSSRLGGRPDTQYF. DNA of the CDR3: TGTGCCAGCAGTTCCAGGTTGGGGGGGCGGCCAGATACGCAGTATTTT.

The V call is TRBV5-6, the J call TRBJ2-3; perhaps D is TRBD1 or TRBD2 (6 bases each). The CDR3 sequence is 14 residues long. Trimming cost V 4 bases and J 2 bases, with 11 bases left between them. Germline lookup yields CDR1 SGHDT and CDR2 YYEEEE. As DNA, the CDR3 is TGTGCCAGCAGCGGAGGGACATACACAGATACGCAGTATTTT. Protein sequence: CASSGGTYTDTQYF.

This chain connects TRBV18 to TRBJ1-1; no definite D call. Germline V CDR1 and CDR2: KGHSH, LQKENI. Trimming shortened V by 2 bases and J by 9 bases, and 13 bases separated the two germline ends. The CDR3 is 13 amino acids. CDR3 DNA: TGTGCCAGCTCACCAGATGGCGATCAAAAAGCTTTCTTT. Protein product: CASSPDGDQKAFF.

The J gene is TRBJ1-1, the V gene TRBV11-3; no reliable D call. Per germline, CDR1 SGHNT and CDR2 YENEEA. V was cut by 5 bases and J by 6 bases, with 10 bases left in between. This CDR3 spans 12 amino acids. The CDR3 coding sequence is TGTGCCAGCAGCGTATTTAGGGCTGAAGCTTTCTTT. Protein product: CASSVFRAEAFF.

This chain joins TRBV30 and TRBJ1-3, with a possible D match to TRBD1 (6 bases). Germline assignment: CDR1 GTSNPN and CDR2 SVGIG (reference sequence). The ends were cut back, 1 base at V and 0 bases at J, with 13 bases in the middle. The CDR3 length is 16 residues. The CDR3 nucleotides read TGTGCCTGGAGTGAGGGACACCTTAACTCTGGAAACACCATATATTTT. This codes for CAWSEGHLNSGNTIYF.

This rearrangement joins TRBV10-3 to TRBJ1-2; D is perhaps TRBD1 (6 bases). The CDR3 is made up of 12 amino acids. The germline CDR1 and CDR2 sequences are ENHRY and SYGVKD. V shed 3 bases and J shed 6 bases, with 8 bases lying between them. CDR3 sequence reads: CAISDGGHGYTF. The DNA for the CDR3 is TGTGCCATCAGTGATGGGGGGCATGGCTACACCTTC.

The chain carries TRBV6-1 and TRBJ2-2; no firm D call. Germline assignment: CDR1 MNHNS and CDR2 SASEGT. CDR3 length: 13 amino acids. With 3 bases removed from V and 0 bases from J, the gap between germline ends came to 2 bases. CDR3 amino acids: CASSDPNTGELFF. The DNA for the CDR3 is TGTGCCAGCAGTGACCCGAACACCGGGGAGCTGTTTTTT.

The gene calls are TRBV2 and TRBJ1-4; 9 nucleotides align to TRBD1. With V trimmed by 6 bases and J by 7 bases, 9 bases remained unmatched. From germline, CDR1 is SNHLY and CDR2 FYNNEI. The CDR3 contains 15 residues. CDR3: CASRGTGMIGEKLFF. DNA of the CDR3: TGTGCCAGCAGGGGGACAGGGATGATCGGTGAAAAACTGTTTTTT.

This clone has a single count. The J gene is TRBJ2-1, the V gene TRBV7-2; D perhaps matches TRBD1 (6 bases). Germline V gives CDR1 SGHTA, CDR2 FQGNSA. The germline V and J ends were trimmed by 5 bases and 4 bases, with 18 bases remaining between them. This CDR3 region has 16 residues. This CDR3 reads CASSPRARGLYNEQFF. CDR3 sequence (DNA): TGTGCCAGCAGCCCGAGGGCCAGGGGATTATACAATGAGCAGTTCTTC.

CDR3 sequence reads: CASSLATGVGGKLFF. The CDR3 DNA reads as TGTGCCAGCAGCTTAGCCACAGGGGTTGGCGGGAAACTGTTTTTT. The chain uses TRBV11-2 and TRBJ1-4; 7 bases fit TRBD1. Per germline, CDR1 SGHAT and CDR2 FQNNGV. CDR3 length: 15 amino acids. J lost 11 bases, V lost 1 base, and 10 bases had no gene match.

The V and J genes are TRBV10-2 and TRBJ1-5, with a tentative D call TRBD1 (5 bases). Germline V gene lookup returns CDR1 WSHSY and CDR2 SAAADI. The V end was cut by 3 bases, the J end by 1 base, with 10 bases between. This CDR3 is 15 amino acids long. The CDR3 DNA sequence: TGCGCCAGCAGTGAACAGGATGGGAGCAATCAGCCCCAGCATTTT. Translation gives CASSEQDGSNQPQHF.

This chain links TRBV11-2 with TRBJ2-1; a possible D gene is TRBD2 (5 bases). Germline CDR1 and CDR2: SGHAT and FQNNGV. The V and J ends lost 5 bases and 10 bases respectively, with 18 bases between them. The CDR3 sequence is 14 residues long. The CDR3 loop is CASSRGLPQVEQFF. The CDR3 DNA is TGTGCCAGCAGCCGCGGACTGCCGCAGGTCGAGCAGTTCTTC.

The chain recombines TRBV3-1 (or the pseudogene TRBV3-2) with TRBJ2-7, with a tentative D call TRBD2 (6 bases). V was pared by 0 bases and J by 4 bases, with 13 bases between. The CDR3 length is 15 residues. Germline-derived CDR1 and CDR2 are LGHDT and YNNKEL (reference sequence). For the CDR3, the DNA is TGTGCCAGCAGCCAAGACGCGGGGTGGGGGTACGAGCAGTACTTC. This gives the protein CASSQDAGWGYEQYF.

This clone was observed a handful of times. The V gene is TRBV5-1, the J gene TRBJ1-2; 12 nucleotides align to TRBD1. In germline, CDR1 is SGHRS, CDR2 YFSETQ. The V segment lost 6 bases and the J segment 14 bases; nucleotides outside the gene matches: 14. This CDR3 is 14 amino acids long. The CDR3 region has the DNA TGCGCCAGCAACCTATTACCGGGACAGGGGGCTGGGACCTTC. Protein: CASNLLPGQGAGTF.

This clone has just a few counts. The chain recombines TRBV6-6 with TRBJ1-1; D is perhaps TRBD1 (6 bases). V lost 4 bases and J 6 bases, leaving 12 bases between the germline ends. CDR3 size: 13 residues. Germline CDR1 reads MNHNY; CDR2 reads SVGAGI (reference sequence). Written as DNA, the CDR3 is TGTGCCAGCAGTTCAACAGGGTATTCTGAAGCTTTCTTT. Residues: CASSSTGYSEAFF.

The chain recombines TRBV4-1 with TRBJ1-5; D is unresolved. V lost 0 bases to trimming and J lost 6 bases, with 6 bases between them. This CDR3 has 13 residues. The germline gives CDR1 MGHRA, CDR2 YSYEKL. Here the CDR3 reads CASSQDQFQPQHF. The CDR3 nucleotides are TGCGCCAGCAGCCAAGATCAGTTTCAGCCCCAGCATTTT.

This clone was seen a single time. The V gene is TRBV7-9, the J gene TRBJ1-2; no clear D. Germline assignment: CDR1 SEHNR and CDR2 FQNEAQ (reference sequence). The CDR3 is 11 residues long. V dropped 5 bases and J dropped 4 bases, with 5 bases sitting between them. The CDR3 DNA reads TGTGCCAGCAGCGTACTCTATGGCTACACCTTC. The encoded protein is CASSVLYGYTF.

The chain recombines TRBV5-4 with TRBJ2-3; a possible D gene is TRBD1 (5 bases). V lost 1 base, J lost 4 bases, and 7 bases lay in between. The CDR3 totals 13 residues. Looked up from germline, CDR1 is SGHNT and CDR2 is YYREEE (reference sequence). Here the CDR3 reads CASSLSGPDTQYF. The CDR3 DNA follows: TGTGCCAGCAGCTTGTCAGGGCCAGATACGCAGTATTTT. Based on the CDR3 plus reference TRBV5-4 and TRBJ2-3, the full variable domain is ETGVTQSPTHLIKTRGQQVTLRCSSQSGHNTVSWYQQALGQGPQFIFQYYREEENGRGNFPPRFSGLQFPNYSSELNVNALELDDSALYLCASSLSGPDTQYFGPGTRLTVL.

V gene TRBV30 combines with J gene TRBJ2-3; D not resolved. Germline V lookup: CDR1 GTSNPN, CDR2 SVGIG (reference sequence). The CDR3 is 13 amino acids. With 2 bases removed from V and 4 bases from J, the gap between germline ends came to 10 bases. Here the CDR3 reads CAWSSGSADTQYF. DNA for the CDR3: TGTGCCTGGAGTTCTGGCAGCGCAGATACGCAGTATTTT.

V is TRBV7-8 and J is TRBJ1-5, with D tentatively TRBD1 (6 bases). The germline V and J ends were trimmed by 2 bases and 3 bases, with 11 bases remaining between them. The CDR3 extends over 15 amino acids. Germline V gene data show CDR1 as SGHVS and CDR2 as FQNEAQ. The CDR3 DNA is TGTGCCAGCAGCTTATCTTACAGGGACAATCAGCCCCAGCATTTT. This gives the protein CASSLSYRDNQPQHF.

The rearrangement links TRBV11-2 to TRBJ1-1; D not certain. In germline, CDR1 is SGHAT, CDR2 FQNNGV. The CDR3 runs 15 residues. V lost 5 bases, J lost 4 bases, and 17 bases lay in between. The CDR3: CASSPGWVGSTEAFF. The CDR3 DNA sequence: TGTGCCAGCAGCCCAGGATGGGTGGGGAGCACTGAAGCTTTCTTT.

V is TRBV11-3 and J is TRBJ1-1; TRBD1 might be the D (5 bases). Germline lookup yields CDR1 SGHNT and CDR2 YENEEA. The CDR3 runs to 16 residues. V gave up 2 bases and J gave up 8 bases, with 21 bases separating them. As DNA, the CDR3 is TGTGCCAGCAGCTTAAACCCACCGAGGGGTGGGGGAGAAGCTTTCTTT. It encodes CASSLNPPRGGGEAFF. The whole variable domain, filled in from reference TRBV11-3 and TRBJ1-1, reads EAGVVQSPRYKIIEKKQPVAFWCNPISGHNTLYWYLQNLGQGPELLIRYENEEAVDDSQLPKDRFSAERLKGVDSTLKIQPAELGDSAVYLCASSLNPPRGGGEAFFGQGTRLTVV.

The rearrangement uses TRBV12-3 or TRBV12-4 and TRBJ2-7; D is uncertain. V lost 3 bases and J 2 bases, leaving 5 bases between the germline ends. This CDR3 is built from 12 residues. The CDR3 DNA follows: TGTGCCAGCAGTTTCGCGGCCTACGAGCAGTACTTC. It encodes CASSFAAYEQYF.

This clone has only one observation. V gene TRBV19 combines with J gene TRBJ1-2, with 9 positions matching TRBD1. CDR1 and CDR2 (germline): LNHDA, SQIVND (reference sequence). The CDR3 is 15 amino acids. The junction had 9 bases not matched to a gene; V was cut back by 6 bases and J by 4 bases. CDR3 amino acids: CASSVDRGRSYGYTF. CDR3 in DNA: TGTGCCAGTAGCGTGGACAGGGGTCGATCCTATGGCTACACCTTC.

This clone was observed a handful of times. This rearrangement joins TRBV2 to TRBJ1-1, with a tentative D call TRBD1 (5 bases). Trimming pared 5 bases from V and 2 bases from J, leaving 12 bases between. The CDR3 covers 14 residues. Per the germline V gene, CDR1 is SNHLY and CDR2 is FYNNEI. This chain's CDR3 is CASSPFGGNTEAFF. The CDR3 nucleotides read TGTGCCAGCAGTCCCTTCGGGGGTAACACTGAAGCTTTCTTT.

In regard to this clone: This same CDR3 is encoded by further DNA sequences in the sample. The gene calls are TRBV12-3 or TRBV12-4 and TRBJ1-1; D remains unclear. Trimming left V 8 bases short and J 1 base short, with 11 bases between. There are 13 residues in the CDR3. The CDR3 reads CASSLGPNTEAFF. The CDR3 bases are TGTGCCAGCTCATTAGGGCCGAACACTGAAGCTTTCTTT.